The rows below give T cell receptor beta chains drawn from one sample of a study of shared clonotypes between healthy human individuals. TCRdb's copy holds only in-frame clones and misses some; the assay was immunoSEQ multiplex PCR. The data contain hundreds of thousands of clones, roughly 70% of them singletons. The sample comprised memory CD4+ T cells sorted from blood. The origin of the receptors is a woman in her twenties or thirties in good health. Each CDR3 is given with its conserved first and last residue. Each record gives: V gene, D gene, clone size, J gene, CDR3 protein, CDR3 DNA. D genes are given only for firm matches. Where a row states a size, it is once, few, many or the class of an expanded clone; other rows omit it.

>TRBV5-1|NA|NA|TRBJ1-2
CASSLHPGRRNYGYTF
TGCGCCAGCAGCCTCCATCCGGGTCGGCGGAACTATGGCTACACCTTC
>TRBV9|NA|NA|TRBJ2-2
CASSDPLRDIANTGELFF
TGTGCCAGCAGCGACCCACTCCGGGACATCGCGAACACCGGGGAGCTGTTTTTT
>TRBV27|TRBD2|NA|TRBJ2-7
CASSTLLAGGLEQYF
TGTGCCAGCAGCACACTACTAGCGGGAGGTCTCGAGCAGTACTTC
>TRBV19|NA|NA|TRBJ2-2
CASSMGPRGVANTGELFF
TGTGCCAGTAGTATGGGACCGCGGGGCGTTGCGAACACCGGGGAGCTGTTTTTT
>TRBV29-1|TRBD2|NA|TRBJ2-5
CSVASGAQETQYF
TGCAGCGTTGCCAGCGGGGCACAAGAGACCCAGTACTTC
>TRBV2|NA|NA|TRBJ2-1
CASTQRGGGTYEQFF
TGTGCCAGCACCCAACGAGGGGGGGGCACGTATGAGCAGTTCTTC
>TRBV5-1|TRBD1|NA|TRBJ2-3
CASSLDGTATDTQYF
TGCGCCAGCAGCTTGGATGGGACAGCCACAGATACGCAGTATTTT
>TRBV5-5|NA|NA|TRBJ1-1
CASSVVTLTENTEAFF
TGTGCCAGCAGCGTCGTAACCCTGACAGAAAACACTGAAGCTTTCTTT
>TRBV19|NA|NA|TRBJ1-5
CASSIRNRENQPQHF
TGTGCCAGTAGTATAAGAAACAGGGAGAATCAGCCCCAGCATTTT
>TRBV5-1|NA|NA|TRBJ1-1
CASSLGQAYEAFF
TGCGCCAGCAGCTTGGGACAAGCCTATGAAGCTTTCTTT
>TRBV19|NA|NA|TRBJ1-2
CASSLPPYPSPDYGYTF
TGTGCCAGTAGCCTCCCCCCTTACCCAAGCCCGGACTATGGCTACACCTTC
>TRBV5-8|TRBD2|NA|TRBJ2-1
CASSLATGTSGTNEQFF
TGTGCCAGCAGCTTGGCAACCGGGACTAGCGGGACAAATGAGCAGTTCTTC
>TRBV11-2|TRBD1|once|TRBJ1-2
CASSWGDRRSYGYTF
TGTGCCAGCAGCTGGGGGGACAGACGGAGCTATGGCTACACCTTC
>TRBV5-5|NA|NA|TRBJ2-7
CASSLWAAPEQYF
TGTGCCAGCAGCTTGTGGGCGGCCCCCGAGCAGTACTTC
>TRBV19|TRBD2|many|TRBJ2-7
CASTASGSLVDEQYF
TGTGCCAGTACGGCTAGCGGGTCCCTTGTGGACGAGCAGTACTTC
>TRBV9|TRBD2|few|TRBJ2-1
CASSVDSGIYNEQFF
TGTGCCAGCAGCGTAGATAGCGGGATCTACAATGAGCAGTTCTTC
>TRBV6-1|TRBD2|few|TRBJ2-1
CASSVESGRTEFF
TGTGCCAGCAGTGTCGAGAGCGGGAGAACGGAGTTCTTC
>TRBV10-3|NA|NA|TRBJ1-1
CAIRGLLREAFF
TGTGCCATCCGGGGGTTGTTGAGGGAAGCTTTCTTT
>TRBV5-5|NA|NA|TRBJ2-7
CASSLGSGGSSYEQYF
TGTGCCAGCAGCTTGGGGTCCGGTGGGAGCTCCTACGAGCAGTACTTC
>TRBV5-1|TRBD2|NA|TRBJ2-7
CASSPVASGMTYEQYF
TGCGCCAGCAGCCCGGTGGCTAGCGGAATGACCTACGAGCAGTACTTC
>TRBV10-3|NA|NA|TRBJ1-2
CAISGRVNYGYTF
TGTGCCATCAGTGGCAGGGTTAACTATGGCTACACCTTC
>TRBV7-8|NA|NA|TRBJ1-5
CASSLGREDQPQHF
TGTGCCAGCAGCTTAGGCAGGGAGGATCAGCCCCAGCATTTT
>TRBV7-2|TRBD2|NA|TRBJ2-1
CASSLALPSGEVYNEQFF
TGTGCCAGCAGCTTAGCGCTGCCTAGCGGGGAAGTTTACAATGAGCAGTTCTTC
>TRBV7-8|NA|NA|TRBJ1-5
CASSLAPQRNNQPQHF
TGTGCCAGCAGCTTAGCGCCTCAGCGGAACAATCAGCCCCAGCATTTT
>TRBV7-3|NA|NA|TRBJ2-1
CASSLWVGSGNEQFF
TGTGCCAGCAGCTTATGGGTAGGGTCAGGCAATGAGCAGTTCTTC
>TRBV20-1|NA|NA|TRBJ2-3
CSATRSDTQYF
TGCAGTGCTACCCGTTCAGATACGCAGTATTTT
>TRBV27|NA|few|TRBJ1-1
CASAGQNTEAFF
TGTGCCAGCGCGGGTCAGAACACTGAAGCTTTCTTT
>TRBV4-2|NA|many|TRBJ1-1
CASSQADRFTEAFF
TGTGCCAGCAGCCAGGCAGACAGGTTCACTGAAGCTTTCTTT
>TRBV20-1|NA|few|TRBJ1-2
CSAPPGTGYTF
TGCAGTGCCCCCCCAGGGACTGGCTACACCTTC
>TRBV5-6|NA|NA|TRBJ2-4
CASSFYGSLGNIQYF
TGTGCCAGCAGCTTTTACGGGTCCTTAGGGAACATTCAGTACTTC
>TRBV7-2|NA|NA|TRBJ2-5
CASSLSAETQYF
TGTGCCAGCAGCTTAAGTGCGGAGACCCAGTACTTC
>TRBV5-4|TRBD2|NA|TRBJ2-3
CASSLDLLGLADTQYF
TGTGCCAGCAGCTTGGATCTCTTGGGACTAGCAGATACGCAGTATTTT
>TRBV27|TRBD2|NA|TRBJ2-7
CASSLSVGLAGEGEQYF
TGTGCCAGCAGTTTATCTGTCGGACTAGCGGGAGAAGGCGAGCAGTACTTC
>TRBV27|TRBD2|few|TRBJ2-3
CASRPPGLAPYVQYF
TGTGCCAGCAGACCTCCGGGACTAGCCCCTTATGTGCAGTATTTT
>TRBV7-3|TRBD2|NA|TRBJ2-5
CASSLAGDPQETQYF
TGTGCCAGCAGCTTAGCGGGAGATCCTCAAGAGACCCAGTACTTC
>TRBV27|NA|NA|TRBJ1-3
CASRPLRRSGNTIYF
TGTGCCAGCAGGCCTCTCCGCCGCTCTGGAAACACCATATATTTT
>TRBV6-9|NA|NA|TRBJ2-3
CASSARGAPHVDTQYF
TGTGCCAGCAGCGCCCGGGGGGCCCCACACGTTGATACGCAGTATTTT
>TRBV5-1|NA|NA|TRBJ2-2
CASSLAAVGELFF
TGCGCCAGCAGCTTGGCTGCGGTCGGGGAGCTGTTTTTT
>TRBV5-1|TRBD2|few|TRBJ2-7
CASSFLAGVSYEQYF
TGCGCCAGCAGCTTTTTAGCGGGAGTTTCCTACGAGCAGTACTTC
>TRBV4-2|TRBD2|NA|TRBJ2-5
CASSPTSGKETQYF
TGTGCCAGCAGCCCTACTAGCGGAAAAGAGACCCAGTACTTC
>TRBV7-6|NA|few|TRBJ1-5
CASSLQGGNQPQHF
TGTGCCAGCAGCTTACAGGGAGGCAATCAGCCCCAGCATTTT
>TRBV5-8|TRBD2|NA|TRBJ2-1
CASSQSPSGRAVEQFF
TGTGCCAGCAGCCAAAGTCCTAGCGGGAGGGCCGTTGAGCAGTTCTTC
>TRBV4-1|NA|many|TRBJ2-7
CASSQDSQNYEQYF
TGCGCCAGCAGCCAAGATTCCCAGAACTACGAGCAGTACTTC
>TRBV4-2|TRBD1|NA|TRBJ1-3
CASSQYNRGVGNTIYF
TGTGCCAGCAGCCAATATAACAGGGGGGTCGGAAACACCATATATTTT
>TRBV28|NA|few|TRBJ1-2
CASRDTGAPYGYTF
TGTGCCAGCAGAGATACGGGAGCCCCCTATGGCTACACCTTC
>TRBV2|TRBD1|few|TRBJ1-5
CASRGPGQGLQPQHF
TGTGCCAGCAGGGGACCGGGACAGGGGTTACAGCCCCAGCATTTT
>TRBV9|TRBD2|NA|TRBJ2-3
CASSSRIGTSEYTQYF
TGTGCCAGCAGCTCCCGTATCGGGACTAGCGAATATACGCAGTATTTT
>TRBV27|TRBD1|NA|TRBJ2-1
CASSSRQGARGLVGDEQFF
TGTGCCAGCAGTTCGAGACAGGGGGCGCGGGGGTTAGTTGGCGATGAGCAGTTCTTC
>TRBV5-1|NA|once|TRBJ2-7
CASSAPRGEQYF
TGCGCCAGCAGCGCCCCACGTGGGGAGCAGTACTTC
>TRBV19|NA|NA|TRBJ2-7
CASSIVGHYEQYF
TGTGCCAGTAGTATTGTTGGGCACTACGAGCAGTACTTC
>TRBV6-5|TRBD1|NA|TRBJ1-4
CASSYGQGNEKLFF
TGTGCCAGCAGTTACGGACAGGGGAATGAAAAACTGTTTTTT
>TRBV27|TRBD1|once|TRBJ2-5
CASRTTGQETQYF
TGTGCCAGCAGAACGACAGGGCAAGAGACCCAGTACTTC
>TRBV7-8|NA|NA|TRBJ2-5
CASRPTGWAETQYF
TGTGCCAGCAGGCCTACAGGGTGGGCAGAGACCCAGTACTTC
>TRBV5-6|TRBD1|NA|TRBJ1-5
CASSLQGASQPQHF
TGTGCCAGCAGCTTACAGGGGGCCAGTCAGCCCCAGCATTTT
>TRBV5-1|TRBD1|NA|TRBJ1-2
CASSSGQGSTNYGYTF
TGCGCCAGCAGCTCGGGACAGGGATCGACTAACTATGGCTACACCTTC
>TRBV6-6|TRBD1|NA|TRBJ2-7
CASSLRTGPYEQYF
TGTGCCAGCAGTCTACGGACAGGGCCCTACGAGCAGTACTTC